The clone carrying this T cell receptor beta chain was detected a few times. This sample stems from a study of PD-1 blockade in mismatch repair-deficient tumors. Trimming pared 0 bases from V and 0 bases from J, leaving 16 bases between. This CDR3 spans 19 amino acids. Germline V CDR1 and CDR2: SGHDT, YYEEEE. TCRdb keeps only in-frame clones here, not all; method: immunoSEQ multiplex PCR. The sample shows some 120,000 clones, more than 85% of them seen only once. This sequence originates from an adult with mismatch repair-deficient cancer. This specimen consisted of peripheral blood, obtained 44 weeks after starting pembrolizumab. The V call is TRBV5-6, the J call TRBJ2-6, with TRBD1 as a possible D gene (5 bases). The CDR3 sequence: CASSLEIGAIGSGANVLTF. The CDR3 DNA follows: TGTGCCAGCAGCTTGGAAATAGGGGCGATTGGCTCTGGGGCCAACGTCCTGACTTTC.